This is a list of T cell receptor beta chains from one sample in a study of blood T cells in healthy people across ages. TCRdb called the 5' RACE reads again in MiXCR, with one record for every CDR3 protein. The repertoire holds around 1,800,000 distinct CDR3 sequences, with roughly 43% as singletons. The sequencing sample was made of blood. These receptors originate from a human donor in good health. CDR3s include the opening cysteine and the closing phenylalanine or tryptophan. Each record gives: CDR3 protein, CDR3 DNA, D gene, clone size, V gene, J gene. A D gene is named only where the DNA matches it firmly. Clone size is shown for a subset of rows, as once, few, many or a class of expanded clone.

CDR3: CASKYAGELFF
DNA: TGTGCCAGCAAATACGCCGGGGAGCTGTTTTTT
D: NA
size: NA
V: TRBV12-3/TRBV12-4
J: TRBJ2-2

CDR3: CASSLEGSRSSYNEQFF
DNA: TGTGCCAGCAGCTTGGAGGGGTCGAGGAGCTCCTACAATGAGCAGTTCTTC
D: NA
size: NA
V: TRBV7-8
J: TRBJ2-1

CDR3: CSARATGRGYTF
DNA: TGCAGTGCTAGAGCGACAGGGAGAGGCTACACCTTC
D: TRBD1
size: NA
V: TRBV20-1
J: TRBJ1-2

CDR3: CASSYGERGGLYNEQFF
DNA: TGTGCCAGCAGTTACGGGGAGCGGGGGGGCCTTTACAATGAGCAGTTCTTC
D: TRBD2
size: NA
V: TRBV6-2/TRBV6-3
J: TRBJ2-1

CDR3: CASNQSPWETQYF
DNA: TGCGCCAGCAACCAATCACCATGGGAGACCCAGTACTTC
D: NA
size: many
V: TRBV5-1
J: TRBJ2-5

CDR3: CASSLALLAGVETQYF
DNA: TGCGCCAGCAGCTTGGCGTTACTAGCGGGGGTAGAGACCCAGTACTTC
D: TRBD2
size: NA
V: TRBV5-1
J: TRBJ2-5

CDR3: CASSLNPDSSYEQYF
DNA: TGTGCCAGCAGCTTAAACCCGGACAGCTCCTACGAGCAGTACTTC
D: NA
size: few
V: TRBV5-6
J: TRBJ2-7

CDR3: CSVEVAGPVSNEQFF
DNA: TGCAGCGTTGAGGTAGCGGGGCCCGTTAGCAATGAGCAGTTCTTC
D: TRBD2
size: NA
V: TRBV29-1
J: TRBJ2-1

CDR3: CAISERSDTQYF
DNA: TGTGCCATCAGTGAGAGGAGTGATACGCAGTATTTT
D: NA
size: few
V: TRBV10-3
J: TRBJ2-3

CDR3: CASGVGGEETQYF
DNA: TGTGCCAGCGGGGTCGGGGGGGAGGAGACCCAGTACTTC
D: TRBD2
size: NA
V: TRBV6-6
J: TRBJ2-5

CDR3: CASSYRWGQFNEQFF
DNA: TGTGCCAGCAGTTACAGGTGGGGGCAATTCAATGAGCAGTTCTTC
D: NA
size: few
V: TRBV6-5
J: TRBJ2-1

CDR3: CASSSLRGDYEQYF
DNA: TGTGCCAGCAGTTCTCTCAGGGGGGACTACGAGCAGTACTTC
D: NA
size: NA
V: TRBV6-6
J: TRBJ2-7

CDR3: CAISGSRQMGYGYTF
DNA: TGTGCCATCAGTGGGTCGAGGCAGATGGGCTATGGCTACACCTTC
D: NA
size: NA
V: TRBV10-3
J: TRBJ1-2

CDR3: CASSPTVGPGTEAFF
DNA: TGTGCCAGCTCACCAACAGTGGGGCCGGGCACTGAAGCTTTCTTT
D: NA
size: NA
V: TRBV18
J: TRBJ1-1

CDR3: CASSTPDLDTSPYEQYF
DNA: TGTGCCAGCAGCACACCCGACCTTGACACGTCGCCCTACGAGCAGTACTTC
D: NA
size: NA
V: TRBV7-8
J: TRBJ2-7

CDR3: CASPHRTNGATNEKLFF
DNA: TGCGCCAGCCCACATAGGACTAACGGTGCAACTAATGAAAAACTGTTTTTT
D: NA
size: few
V: TRBV5-1
J: TRBJ1-4

CDR3: CASKMDRLAPDYGYTF
DNA: TGCGCCAGTAAGATGGACAGACTAGCGCCTGACTATGGCTACACCTTC
D: NA
size: NA
V: TRBV10-2
J: TRBJ1-2

CDR3: CASSLRTSGGITTDTQYF
DNA: TGTGCCAGCAGCCTCCGGACTAGCGGGGGGATAACCACAGATACGCAGTATTTT
D: TRBD2
size: NA
V: TRBV11-2
J: TRBJ2-3

CDR3: CASSSSDRQKNEKLFF
DNA: TGTGCCAGCAGTTCATCCGACCGACAGAAGAATGAAAAACTGTTTTTT
D: NA
size: NA
V: TRBV12-3/TRBV12-4
J: TRBJ1-4

CDR3: CASSYLGGETDEQYF
DNA: TGTGCCAGCAGTTACCTGGGGGGGGAGACGGATGAGCAGTACTTC
D: TRBD2
size: NA
V: TRBV6-5
J: TRBJ2-4

CDR3: CSAERRGQGEATFF
DNA: TGCAGCGCAGAAAGAAGGGGACAGGGGGAGGCAACTTTCTTT
D: TRBD1
size: NA
V: TRBV29-1
J: TRBJ1-1

CDR3: CASGFGGTGEPFF
DNA: TGTGCTAGTGGTTTTGGGGGTACCGGGGAGCCGTTTTTT
D: NA
size: NA
V: TRBV12-5
J: TRBJ2-2

CDR3: CASSLPTGSGDTQYF
DNA: TGTGCCAGCAGTTTACCTACCGGCTCGGGAGATACGCAGTATTTT
D: NA
size: NA
V: TRBV12-3/TRBV12-4
J: TRBJ2-3

CDR3: CASSEGRERPSYEQYF
DNA: TGTGCCAGCAGTGAAGGTCGGGAGAGGCCCTCCTACGAGCAGTACTTC
D: NA
size: few
V: TRBV25-1
J: TRBJ2-7

CDR3: CASSLDRAGGVYHEQYF
DNA: TGTGCCAGCAGCTTAGATAGGGCAGGGGGCGTCTACCACGAGCAGTACTTC
D: TRBD1
size: NA
V: TRBV11-2
J: TRBJ2-7

CDR3: CASSSQTANTGELFF
DNA: TGCGCCAGCAGCTCCCAGACAGCGAACACCGGGGAGCTGTTTTTT
D: NA
size: many
V: TRBV5-1
J: TRBJ2-2

CDR3: CASSQAKRGALQFF
DNA: TGTGCCAGCAGCCAAGCGAAGCGGGGGGCCCTGCAGTTCTTC
D: TRBD2
size: NA
V: TRBV4-2
J: TRBJ2-1

CDR3: CAIPRKYTSYEQYF
DNA: TGTGCCATACCCCGGAAATACACCTCCTACGAGCAGTACTTC
D: NA
size: once
V: TRBV14
J: TRBJ2-7

CDR3: CASGPGTYHTQYF
DNA: TGTGCTAGTGGTCCCGGGACCTATCATACGCAGTATTTT
D: NA
size: few
V: TRBV12-5
J: TRBJ2-3

CDR3: CASSQEGDIQYF
DNA: TGCGCCAGCAGCCAAGAAGGGGACATTCAGTACTTC
D: NA
size: many
V: TRBV4-3
J: TRBJ2-4

CDR3: CAGSQDPGGDMNTEAFF
DNA: TGTGCCGGCAGCCAAGATCCCGGGGGTGATATGAACACTGAAGCTTTCTTT
D: NA
size: NA
V: TRBV4-2
J: TRBJ1-1

CDR3: CASRDRDRGYNEQFF
DNA: TGTGCCAGTAGGGACCGGGACAGAGGGTACAATGAGCAGTTCTTC
D: TRBD1
size: few
V: TRBV19
J: TRBJ2-1

CDR3: CVGGTEDNYGYTF
DNA: TGTGTCGGGGGGACAGAAGATAACTATGGCTACACCTTC
D: TRBD1
size: few
V: TRBV2
J: TRBJ1-2

CDR3: CASSQEGRDRPYNEQFF
DNA: TGTGCCAGCAGCCAAGAGGGGAGGGATAGGCCCTACAATGAGCAGTTCTTC
D: TRBD2
size: NA
V: TRBV4-2
J: TRBJ2-1

CDR3: CAGSQPGGAEQYF
DNA: TGCGCCGGCAGCCAACCCGGGGGTGCCGAGCAGTACTTC
D: NA
size: NA
V: TRBV4-1
J: TRBJ2-7

CDR3: CATEEVNQETQYF
DNA: TGTGCCACCGAGGAGGTTAATCAAGAGACCCAGTACTTC
D: NA
size: NA
V: TRBV6-2/TRBV6-3
J: TRBJ2-5

CDR3: CASSQGPRLGRRDIQYF
DNA: TGTGCCAGCAGCCAAGGACCCCGTCTAGGGCGCAGGGACATTCAGTACTTC
D: NA
size: few
V: TRBV4-2
J: TRBJ2-4

CDR3: CASSRDIGSWYF
DNA: TGTGCCAGCTCCCGGGACATAGGTTCATGGTACTTC
D: NA
size: NA
V: TRBV7-9
J: TRBJ2-7

CDR3: CASSLDRIGSGYTF
DNA: TGTGCCAGCAGCTTAGACAGGATAGGGAGTGGCTACACCTTC
D: NA
size: NA
V: TRBV7-2
J: TRBJ1-2

CDR3: CASSQDIAGGSNEQFF
DNA: TGCGCCAGCAGCCAAGATATAGCGGGGGGTAGTAATGAGCAGTTCTTC
D: TRBD2
size: few
V: TRBV4-3
J: TRBJ2-1

CDR3: CSARTLAYSGNTIYF
DNA: TGCAGTGCTAGAACGTTAGCCTACTCTGGAAACACCATATATTTT
D: NA
size: NA
V: TRBV20-1
J: TRBJ1-3

CDR3: CSARFRGGKAFF
DNA: TGCAGTGCTAGATTTAGGGGAGGAAAAGCTTTCTTT
D: NA
size: NA
V: TRBV20-1
J: TRBJ1-1

CDR3: CASSLRQTYYYGYTF
DNA: TGTGCCAGCAGTCTCAGACAGACTTACTACTATGGCTACACCTTC
D: NA
size: NA
V: TRBV11-3
J: TRBJ1-2

CDR3: CSVVRGQRTDTQYF
DNA: TGCAGCGTTGTAAGGGGACAGCGCACAGATACGCAGTATTTT
D: TRBD1
size: NA
V: TRBV29-1
J: TRBJ2-3

CDR3: CASRELDYTF
DNA: TGTGCCAGCAGGGAGCTAGACTACACCTTC
D: NA
size: NA
V: TRBV9
J: TRBJ1-2

CDR3: CASSLSFNQPQHF
DNA: TGTGCCAGCAGTTTATCGTTCAACCAGCCCCAGCATTTT
D: NA
size: few
V: TRBV27
J: TRBJ1-5

CDR3: CTSSSDRTNYGYTF
DNA: TGTACCAGCAGTTCTGACAGGACTAACTATGGCTACACCTTC
D: NA
size: few
V: TRBV7-2
J: TRBJ1-2

CDR3: CSARDRKGAVTGELFF
DNA: TGCAGTGCTAGAGATCGAAAGGGGGCCGTCACCGGGGAGCTGTTTTTT
D: TRBD1
size: few
V: TRBV20-1
J: TRBJ2-2

CDR3: CASRQWSNSNQPQHF
DNA: TGCGCCAGCAGACAATGGTCAAATAGCAATCAGCCCCAGCATTTT
D: NA
size: few
V: TRBV4-1
J: TRBJ1-5

CDR3: CAWMIRGGSLSGELFF
DNA: TGTGCCTGGATGATAAGGGGGGGTTCGCTGTCCGGGGAGCTGTTTTTT
D: NA
size: few
V: TRBV30
J: TRBJ2-2

CDR3: CASSPGLAGVNYQETQYF
DNA: TGTGCCAGCAGCCCGGGACTAGCGGGGGTCAATTACCAAGAGACCCAGTACTTC
D: TRBD2
size: few
V: TRBV7-9
J: TRBJ2-5

CDR3: CASSSSPASYEQYF
DNA: TGTGCCAGCAGCTCGTCCCCAGCCTCCTACGAGCAGTACTTC
D: NA
size: NA
V: TRBV7-8
J: TRBJ2-7

CDR3: CASLAAQTGFDYGYTF
DNA: TGTGCCTCCTTGGCGGCTCAAACAGGGTTCGACTATGGCTACACCTTC
D: NA
size: NA
V: TRBV6-2/TRBV6-3
J: TRBJ1-2

CDR3: CASSPLALGNTYEQYF
DNA: TGTGCCAGCAGCCCCCTGGCGCTAGGGAACACCTACGAGCAGTACTTC
D: NA
size: NA
V: TRBV9
J: TRBJ2-7

CDR3: CASSPLAGRMTDTQYF
DNA: TGTGCCAGCAGCCCACTAGCGGGGAGAATGACAGATACGCAGTATTTT
D: TRBD2
size: NA
V: TRBV7-9
J: TRBJ2-3

CDR3: CASGRTGSSGANVLTF
DNA: TGTGCCAGCGGAAGGACAGGTAGCTCTGGGGCCAACGTCCTGACTTTC
D: TRBD1
size: NA
V: TRBV25-1
J: TRBJ2-6

CDR3: CASSQTGTGNIQYF
DNA: TGCGCCAGCAGCCAAACCGGGACAGGCAACATTCAGTACTTC
D: TRBD1
size: few
V: TRBV5-1
J: TRBJ2-4

CDR3: CATSREGSAAMDPQETQYF
DNA: TGTGCCACCAGCAGAGAAGGGTCGGCCGCCATGGACCCTCAGGAGACCCAGTACTTC
D: NA
size: NA
V: TRBV15
J: TRBJ2-5

CDR3: CASSFGAEYNEQFF
DNA: TGCGCCAGCAGCTTCGGGGCAGAATACAATGAGCAGTTCTTC
D: NA
size: NA
V: TRBV5-1
J: TRBJ2-1